This T cell receptor (beta chain) was identified during a study of human T cells and chemical hapten exposure. Background on the study: The patch tests put 0.01% DPC on the skin of the upper back and were read 6 days later.

Time point denoted: pre-sensitization, week 0. Treatment given: therapeutic diphenylcyclopropenone sensitization with weekly scalp DPC. In every case, blood was obtained before the patch test was applied. Extraction yielded total RNA from whole blood (unfractionated). TCRdb ran MiXCR on the RACE reads and lists one entry per CDR3 protein. There are 35,000 to 50,000 distinct CDR3 sequences in the sample; roughly a tenth occur only once, and less than 6.5% lies in the top ten. Germline CDR1 MNHEY, CDR2 SVGEGT. The CDR3 length is 15 residues. Trimming stripped 5 bases from V and 6 bases from J, with 17 bases between. This clonotype was recorded many times.

This chain connects TRBV6-2 or TRBV6-3 to TRBJ2-1; a possible D gene is TRBD2 (6 bases). This TCR came from a man younger than 45 with alopecia areata. Some clones in this sample may be carry-over from other donors' samples. The sample here was whole blood, taken in connection with sensitization to the hapten diphenylcyclopropenone (DPC). The CDR3 here is CASSIGGGGTNEQFF. CDR3 coding DNA: TGTGCCAGCAGTATAGGAGGAGGAGGGACCAATGAGCAGTTCTTC.